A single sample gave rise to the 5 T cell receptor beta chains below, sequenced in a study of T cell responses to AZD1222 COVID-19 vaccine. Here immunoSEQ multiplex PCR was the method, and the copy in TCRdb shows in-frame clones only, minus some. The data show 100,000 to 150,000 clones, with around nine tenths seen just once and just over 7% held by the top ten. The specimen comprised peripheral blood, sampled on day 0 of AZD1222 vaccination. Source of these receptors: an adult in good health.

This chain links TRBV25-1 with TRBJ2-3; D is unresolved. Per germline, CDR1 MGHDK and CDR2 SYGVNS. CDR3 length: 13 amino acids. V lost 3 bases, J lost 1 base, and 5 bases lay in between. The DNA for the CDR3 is TGTGCCAGCAGTGAGGTCGGCACAGATACGCAGTATTTT. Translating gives CASSEVGTDTQYF.

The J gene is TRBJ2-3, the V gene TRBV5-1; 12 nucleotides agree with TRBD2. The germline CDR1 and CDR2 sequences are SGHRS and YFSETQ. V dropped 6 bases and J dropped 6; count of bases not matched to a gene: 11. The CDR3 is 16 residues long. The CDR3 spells CASTTLAGGPWDTQYF. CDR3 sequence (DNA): TGCGCCAGCACGACCCTAGCGGGAGGGCCATGGGATACGCAGTATTTT.

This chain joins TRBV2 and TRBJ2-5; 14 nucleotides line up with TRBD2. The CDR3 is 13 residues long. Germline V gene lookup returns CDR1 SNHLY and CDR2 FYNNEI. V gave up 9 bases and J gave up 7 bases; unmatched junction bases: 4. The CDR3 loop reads CARGLAGEGTQYF. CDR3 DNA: TGTGCCAGGGGACTAGCGGGAGAGGGGACCCAGTACTTC.

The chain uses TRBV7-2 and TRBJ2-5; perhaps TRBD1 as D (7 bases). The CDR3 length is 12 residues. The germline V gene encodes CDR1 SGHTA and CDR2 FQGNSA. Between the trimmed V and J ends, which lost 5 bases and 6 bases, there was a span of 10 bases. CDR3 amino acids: CASSPGGQTQYF. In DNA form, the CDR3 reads TGTGCCAGCAGCCCAGGGGGGCAGACCCAGTACTTC.

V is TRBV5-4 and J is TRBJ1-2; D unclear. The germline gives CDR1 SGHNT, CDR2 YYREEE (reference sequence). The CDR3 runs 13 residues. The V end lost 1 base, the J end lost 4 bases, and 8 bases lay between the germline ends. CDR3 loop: CASSLMGSYGYTF. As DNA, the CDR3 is TGTGCCAGCAGCTTGATGGGGAGCTATGGCTACACCTTC. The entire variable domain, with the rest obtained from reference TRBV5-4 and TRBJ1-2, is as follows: ETGVTQSPTHLIKTRGQQVTLRCSSQSGHNTVSWYQQALGQGPQFIFQYYREEENGRGNFPPRFSGLQFPNYSSELNVNALELDDSALYLCASSLMGSYGYTFGSGTRLTVV.